What follows are 8 T cell receptor beta chains derived from one specimen sequenced in a study of cytomegalovirus exposure and HLA in healthy donors. Sequencing was performed with immunoSEQ multiplex PCR; in TCRdb, only in-frame clones are kept and a portion is missing. The sample carries a few hundred thousand clones, 90% recorded once. Sequencing was performed on PBMCs. These receptors came from a young woman in good health and CMV-seronegative.

The chain employs TRBV2 and TRBJ1-6; no reliable D call. The CDR3 covers 12 residues. The ends were cut back, 7 bases at V and 6 bases at J, with 7 bases in the middle. Germline CDR1 is SNHLY and CDR2 is FYNNEI. The CDR3 region is CASKLTNSPLHF. The CDR3 DNA reads TGTGCCAGCAAGCTAACTAATTCACCCCTCCACTTT.

V usage is TRBV5-5 and J usage is TRBJ2-3, with 13 bases aligning to TRBD2. Unmatched junction bases numbered 1, after V lost 3 bases and J lost 6 bases. CDR3 length equals 14 residues. Germline lookup yields CDR1 SGHKS and CDR2 YYEKEE (reference sequence). CDR3 nucleotides: TGTGCCAGCAGCTCGGGACTAGCGGGGGATACGCAGTATTTT. Encoded protein: CASSSGLAGDTQYF.

The CDR3 DNA follows: TGTGCCAGCAGTTTAACCCGGGGTCAGCCCCAGCATTTT. It is translated as CASSLTRGQPQHF. This chain joins TRBV6-1 and TRBJ1-5; no clear D. Germline V gene data show CDR1 as MNHNS and CDR2 as SASEGT. V lost 5 bases and J lost 6, with 11 bases in between. This CDR3 is 13 amino acids long.

The chain has TRBV28 and TRBJ1-5; maybe TRBD1 (5 bases). V was pared by 3 bases and J by 3 bases, with 9 bases between. Looked up from germline, CDR1 is MDHEN and CDR2 is SYDVKM. This CDR3 has 14 amino acids. DNA of the CDR3: TGTGCCAGCAGTTTGGGGGGGTACAATCAGCCCCAGCATTTT. It encodes CASSLGGYNQPQHF.

CDR3 DNA: TGTGCCAGCTCACTTAGACAGGGAGTCTACGAGCAGTACTTC. Translation gives CASSLRQGVYEQYF. J is TRBJ2-7 and V is TRBV18, with 7 bases fitting TRBD1. The V gene end was trimmed by 4 bases and the J gene end by 3 bases; junction bases not matched to a gene: 6. Germline-derived CDR1 and CDR2 are KGHSH and LQKENI. This CDR3 is 14 amino acids long.

The CDR3 loop is CSVATGSNTGELFF. In nucleotides, the CDR3 is TGCAGCGTAGCGACAGGCTCGAACACCGGGGAGCTGTTTTTT. V and J are TRBV29-1 and TRBJ2-2; perhaps TRBD1 as D (6 bases). V shed 6 bases and J shed 0 bases, with 11 bases lying between them. This CDR3 region has 14 residues. In germline, CDR1 is SQVTM, CDR2 ANQGSEA.

The CDR3 bases are TGCGCCAGCAGCCAAGGGGAGGGACGACTCAATCAGCCCCAGCATTTT. This sequence encodes CASSQGEGRLNQPQHF. This chain links TRBV4-1 with TRBJ1-5, with TRBD1 as a possible D gene (5 bases). V was pared by 1 base and J by 3 bases, with 13 bases between. The germline gives CDR1 MGHRA, CDR2 YSYEKL. CDR3 length: 16 residues.

The chain carries TRBV19 and TRBJ2-1; 7 nucleotides align to TRBD1. The CDR3 contains 14 residues. The V segment lost 4 bases and the J segment 4 bases; nucleotides outside the gene matches: 4. In germline, CDR1 is LNHDA, CDR2 SQIVND (reference sequence). In DNA, the CDR3 is TGTGCCAGTAGTACAAGGGGACAGTACAATGAGCAGTTCTTC. The encoded protein is CASSTRGQYNEQFF.